Presented here are 9 T cell receptor beta chains from one specimen sequenced in a study of cytomegalovirus exposure and HLA in healthy donors. The assay was immunoSEQ multiplex PCR, and TCRdb's table has in-frame clones only and misses some. The profile covers 250,000 to 400,000 clones, with around 90% appearing a single time and about 0.96% taken by the ten largest. The sequencing sample was made of PBMCs. These receptors originate from a young man in good health and CMV-seronegative.

The chain carries TRBV6-5 and TRBJ1-2; D perhaps matches TRBD1 (5 bases). Looked up from germline, CDR1 is MNHEY and CDR2 is SVGAGI. Trimming pared 10 bases from V and 0 bases from J, leaving 15 bases between. CDR3 size: 14 residues. CDR3 region: CATRGGQANYGYTF. Here the CDR3 DNA reads TGTGCCACTAGGGGAGGGCAAGCTAACTATGGCTACACCTTC.

This clone showed up just a few times. V usage is TRBV6-1 and J usage is TRBJ1-3; no reliable D call. The germline gives CDR1 MNHNS, CDR2 SASEGT. The CDR3 covers 15 residues. Between the trimmed V and J ends, which lost 3 bases and 4 bases, there was a span of 13 bases. The CDR3 DNA reads TGTGCCAGCAGTGAGGCTTTGCAGGCCGGAAACACCATATATTTT. Its protein is CASSEALQAGNTIYF.

The chain carries TRBV25-1 and TRBJ2-7; the D gene is possibly TRBD1 (5 bases). Trimming cost V 6 bases and J 2 bases, with 14 bases left between them. CDR3 size: 14 residues. CDR1 MGHDK and CDR2 SYGVNS come from the germline V gene. CDR3 in DNA: TGTGCCAGCAGAGGACAAGTGAGGACCTACGAGCAGTACTTC. As protein: CASRGQVRTYEQYF.

This clone was counted a single time. This rearrangement joins TRBV29-1 to TRBJ2-5, with 7 bases matching TRBD1. The CDR3 is made up of 14 amino acids. Germline V gives CDR1 SQVTM, CDR2 ANQGSEA. With 3 bases clipped from V and 0 bases from J, the junction kept 4 bases outside the gene matches. The CDR3 region is CSVDLGQDQETQYF. The CDR3 region has the DNA TGCAGCGTTGATCTTGGACAGGACCAAGAGACCCAGTACTTC.

The V gene is TRBV27, the J gene TRBJ1-1, with D hard to call. V shed 4 bases and J shed 3 bases, with 9 bases lying between them. There are 13 residues in the CDR3. The germline CDR1 and CDR2 sequences are MNHEY and SMNVEV (reference sequence). The CDR3, as DNA: TGTGCCAGCAGTTCGACTGAGTACACTGAAGCTTTCTTT. The encoded protein is CASSSTEYTEAFF.

The gene calls are TRBV5-6 and TRBJ2-7; 7 nucleotides match TRBD1. The CDR3 has 13 amino acids. In germline, CDR1 is SGHDT, CDR2 YYEEEE. Unmatched junction bases numbered 0, after V lost 3 bases and J lost 0 bases. The DNA of the CDR3 is TGTGCCAGCAGCTGGGACAGCTCCTACGAGCAGTACTTC. The encoded protein is CASSWDSSYEQYF.

The chain carries TRBV5-1 and TRBJ2-5, with TRBD2 as a possible D gene (6 bases). CDR3 length equals 14 residues. Looked up from germline, CDR1 is SGHRS and CDR2 is YFSETQ. The ends were cut back, 7 bases at V and 2 bases at J, with 15 bases in the middle. The CDR3 is CASRKWTTQETQYF. CDR3 nucleotides: TGCGCCAGCCGAAAATGGACTACGCAAGAGACCCAGTACTTC.

The rearrangement links TRBV6-6 to TRBJ1-3; D gene unclear. Deletions cut 3 bases from V and 1 base from J, with 7 bases between. The CDR3 length is 14 residues. Germline values: CDR1 MNHNY, CDR2 SVGAGI (reference sequence). The CDR3 region has the DNA TGTGCCAGCAGTTATAAGAGGTCTGGAAACACCATATATTTT. It encodes CASSYKRSGNTIYF.

The V gene is TRBV27, the J gene TRBJ2-5, with TRBD2 identical over 8 bases. V trimming: 2 bases; J trimming: 0 bases; junction bases outside the gene matches: 14. Germline V gene sequence: CDR1 MNHEY, CDR2 SMNVEV (reference sequence). CDR3 length: 19 residues. The CDR3 region has the DNA TGTGCCAGCAGTTTAGACGCGGGGGGAGGTTCGGGACACCAAGAGACCCAGTACTTC. This translates into CASSLDAGGGSGHQETQYF.